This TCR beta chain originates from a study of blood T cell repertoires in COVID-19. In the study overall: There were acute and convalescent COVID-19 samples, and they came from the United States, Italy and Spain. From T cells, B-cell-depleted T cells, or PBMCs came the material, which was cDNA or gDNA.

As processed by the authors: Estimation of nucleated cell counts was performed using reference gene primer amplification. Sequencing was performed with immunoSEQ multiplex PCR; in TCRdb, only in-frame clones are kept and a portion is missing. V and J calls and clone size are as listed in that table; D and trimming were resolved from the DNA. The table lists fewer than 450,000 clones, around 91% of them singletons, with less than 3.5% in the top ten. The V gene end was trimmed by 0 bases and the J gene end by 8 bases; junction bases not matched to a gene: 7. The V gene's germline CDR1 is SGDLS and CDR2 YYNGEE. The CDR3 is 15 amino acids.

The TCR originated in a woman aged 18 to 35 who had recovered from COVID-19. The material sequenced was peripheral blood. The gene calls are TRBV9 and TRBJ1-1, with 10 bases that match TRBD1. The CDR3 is CASSVETGGVAEAFF. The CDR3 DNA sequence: TGTGCCAGCAGCGTAGAGACAGGGGGCGTAGCCGAAGCTTTCTTT.